These T cell receptor beta chains were read from a single sample in a study of cytomegalovirus exposure and HLA in healthy donors. Repertoires were generated with immunoSEQ multiplex PCR, while TCRdb's copy carries only in-frame clones and drops some. Counted here are some 170,000 clones, roughly 80% occurring once; the ten biggest clones make up around 6.7%. Sequencing input: PBMCs. The receptors come from a woman in her twenties or thirties in good health and CMV-seropositive. CDR3s include the opening cysteine and the closing phenylalanine or tryptophan. The D gene is left open where the match is weak.

TRBV4-3	TRBJ2-7	TRBD2	TGCGCCAGCAGCGAGACTAGCGGGCCTTTCTACGAGCAGTACTTC	CASSETSGPFYEQYF
TRBV10-3	TRBJ1-4	NA	TGTGCCATCAGTGGGTCAGGGGCCGATGAAAAACTGTTTTTT	CAISGSGADEKLFF
TRBV30	TRBJ1-2	NA	TGTGCCTGGAGGGTGGGACTCTATGGCTACACCTTC	CAWRVGLYGYTF
TRBV30	TRBJ1-3	NA	TGTGCCTGGAGTACAATAATCAGGGCTTCTGGAAACACCATATATTTT	CAWSTIIRASGNTIYF
TRBV6-1	TRBJ2-2	TRBD2	TGTGCCAGCAACAGACTAGCGGGGAACACCGGGGAGCTGTTTTTT	CASNRLAGNTGELFF
TRBV29-1	TRBJ1-4	TRBD1	TGCAGCGCCATCGGACAGGGGGCGCGACGAGAGGAAAAACTGTTTTTT	CSAIGQGARREEKLFF
TRBV29-1	TRBJ1-2	TRBD1	TGCAGCGTTGAAGGACAGGGAGACCGCTATGGCTACACCTTC	CSVEGQGDRYGYTF
TRBV5-1	TRBJ2-1	NA	TGCGCCAGCAGCTTGAACCGCGGCAACAATGAGCAGTTCTTC	CASSLNRGNNEQFF
TRBV21-1	TRBJ2-1	NA	TGTGCCAGCAGCTTGGGACAGGGTGAGGACAATGAGCAGTTCTTC	CASSLGQGEDNEQFF
TRBV2	TRBJ2-1	NA	TGTGCCAGCAGTGAGGGGCAAGTCTACTCCTACAATGAGCAGTTCTTC	CASSEGQVYSYNEQFF
TRBV7-9	TRBJ2-7	NA	TGTGCCAGCAGCCAAAAACAGGGATACTCCTACGAGCAGTACTTC	CASSQKQGYSYEQYF